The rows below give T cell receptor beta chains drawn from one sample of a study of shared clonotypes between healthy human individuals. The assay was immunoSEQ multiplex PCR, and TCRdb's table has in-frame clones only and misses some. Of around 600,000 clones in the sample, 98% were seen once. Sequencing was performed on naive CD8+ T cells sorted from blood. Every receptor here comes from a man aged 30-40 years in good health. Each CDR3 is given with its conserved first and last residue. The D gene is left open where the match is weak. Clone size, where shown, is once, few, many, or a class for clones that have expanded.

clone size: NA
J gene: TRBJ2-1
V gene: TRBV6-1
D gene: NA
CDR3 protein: CASSEQVDYNEQFF
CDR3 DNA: TGTGCCAGCAGTGAACAGGTTGATTACAATGAGCAGTTCTTC

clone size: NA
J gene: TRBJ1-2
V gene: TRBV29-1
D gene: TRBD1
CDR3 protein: CSVVPVTGVNGYTF
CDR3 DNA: TGCAGCGTTGTCCCCGTTACAGGGGTGAATGGCTACACCTTC

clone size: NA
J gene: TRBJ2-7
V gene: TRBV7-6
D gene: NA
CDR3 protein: CASSSSGVYEQYF
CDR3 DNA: TGTGCCAGCAGCTCCTCCGGCGTTTACGAGCAGTACTTC

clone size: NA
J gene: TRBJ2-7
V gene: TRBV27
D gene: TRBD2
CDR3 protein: CASSLSGTLSYEQYF
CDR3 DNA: TGTGCCAGCAGTTTGAGCGGGACCCTCTCCTACGAGCAGTACTTC

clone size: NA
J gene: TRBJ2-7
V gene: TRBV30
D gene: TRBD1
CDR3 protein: CAWVDRGMSYEQYF
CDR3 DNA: TGTGCCTGGGTGGACAGGGGGATGTCCTACGAGCAGTACTTC

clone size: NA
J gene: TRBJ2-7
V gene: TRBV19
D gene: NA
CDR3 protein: CASSIVAGSPPYEQYF
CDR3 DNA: TGTGCCAGTAGTATCGTGGCGGGGTCCCCGCCCTACGAGCAGTACTTC

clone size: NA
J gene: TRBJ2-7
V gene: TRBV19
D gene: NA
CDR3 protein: CASSRRNPTGLHEQYF
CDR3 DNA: TGTGCCAGTAGTCGAAGGAACCCGACGGGCCTACACGAGCAGTACTTC

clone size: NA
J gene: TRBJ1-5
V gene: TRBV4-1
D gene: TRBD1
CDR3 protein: CASSQDVAGGDQPQHF
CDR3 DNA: TGCGCCAGCAGCCAAGACGTGGCAGGGGGAGATCAGCCCCAGCATTTT

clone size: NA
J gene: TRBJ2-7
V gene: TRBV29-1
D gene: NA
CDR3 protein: CSVEGKTGNFYEQYF
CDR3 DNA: TGCAGCGTTGAAGGGAAAACAGGAAACTTCTACGAGCAGTACTTC

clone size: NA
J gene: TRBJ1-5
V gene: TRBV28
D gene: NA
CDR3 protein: CASSPRGGLNQPQHF
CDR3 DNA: TGTGCCAGCAGTCCACGGGGAGGACTAAATCAGCCCCAGCATTTT

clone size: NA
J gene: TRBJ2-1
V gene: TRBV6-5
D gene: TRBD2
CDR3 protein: CASSQLAGANNEQFF
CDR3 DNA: TGTGCCAGCAGTCAACTGGCGGGAGCGAACAATGAGCAGTTCTTC

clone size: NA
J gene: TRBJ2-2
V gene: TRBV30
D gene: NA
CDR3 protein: CALNRESTGELFF
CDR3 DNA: TGTGCCTTAAATAGGGAAAGCACCGGGGAGCTGTTTTTT

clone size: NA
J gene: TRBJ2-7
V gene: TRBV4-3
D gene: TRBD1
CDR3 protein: CASSTGTGRYEQYF
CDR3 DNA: TGCGCCAGCAGCACCGGGACAGGGCGCTACGAGCAGTACTTC

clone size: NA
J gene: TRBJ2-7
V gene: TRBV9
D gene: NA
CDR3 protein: CASSHGDGWDEQYF
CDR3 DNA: TGTGCCAGCAGCCATGGGGACGGCTGGGACGAGCAGTACTTC

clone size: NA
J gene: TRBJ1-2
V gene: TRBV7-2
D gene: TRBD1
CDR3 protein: CASSLGTGGYTF
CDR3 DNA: TGTGCCAGCAGCTTAGGGACAGGTGGCTACACCTTC

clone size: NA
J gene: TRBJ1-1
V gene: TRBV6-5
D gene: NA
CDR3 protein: CASATGLNTEAFF
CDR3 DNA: TGTGCCAGCGCGACCGGGTTGAACACTGAAGCTTTCTTT

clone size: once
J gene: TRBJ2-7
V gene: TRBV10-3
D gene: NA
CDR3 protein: CATFGDWTASSYEQYF
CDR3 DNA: TGTGCCACCTTTGGCGATTGGACAGCCTCTAGTTACGAGCAGTACTTC

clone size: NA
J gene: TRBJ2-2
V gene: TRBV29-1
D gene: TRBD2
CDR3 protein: CSVGGLAGGVPGELFF
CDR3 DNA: TGCAGCGTTGGCGGACTAGCGGGAGGTGTGCCCGGGGAGCTGTTTTTT

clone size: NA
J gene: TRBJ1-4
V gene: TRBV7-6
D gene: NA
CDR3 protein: CASSARQESSFEKLFF
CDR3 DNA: TGTGCCAGCAGCGCTCGACAGGAATCTTCCTTTGAAAAACTGTTTTTT

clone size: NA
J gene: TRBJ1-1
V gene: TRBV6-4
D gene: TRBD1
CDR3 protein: CASSDGGQVNTEAFF
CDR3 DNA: TGTGCCAGCAGTGACGGGGGACAGGTGAACACTGAAGCTTTCTTT

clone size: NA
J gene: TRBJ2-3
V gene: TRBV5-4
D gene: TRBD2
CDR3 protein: CASSEGLASYTQYF
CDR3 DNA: TGTGCCAGCAGCGAGGGACTAGCGTCATATACGCAGTATTTT

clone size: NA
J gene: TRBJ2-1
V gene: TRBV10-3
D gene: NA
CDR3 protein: CAILRTDYNEQFF
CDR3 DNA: TGTGCCATCCTTCGGACAGATTACAATGAGCAGTTCTTC

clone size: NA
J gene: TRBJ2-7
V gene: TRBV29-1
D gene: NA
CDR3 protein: CSVVSGHSYEQYF
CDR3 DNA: TGCAGCGTTGTAAGCGGACACTCCTACGAGCAGTACTTC

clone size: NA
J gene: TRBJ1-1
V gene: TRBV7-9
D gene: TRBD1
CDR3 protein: CASSVGTGNTEAFF
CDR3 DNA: TGTGCCAGCAGCGTCGGGACAGGGAACACTGAAGCTTTCTTT

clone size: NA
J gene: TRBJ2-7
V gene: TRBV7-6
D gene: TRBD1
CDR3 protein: CASGDLDRGHEQYF
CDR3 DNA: TGTGCCAGCGGGGATCTGGACAGGGGACACGAGCAGTACTTC

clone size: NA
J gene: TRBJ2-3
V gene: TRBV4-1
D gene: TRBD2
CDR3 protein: CASRNEGLAGGTDTQYF
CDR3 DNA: TGCGCCAGCAGAAATGAGGGCCTAGCGGGAGGAACAGATACGCAGTATTTT

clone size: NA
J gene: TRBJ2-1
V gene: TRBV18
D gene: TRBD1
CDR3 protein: CASSPSTGFYNEQFF
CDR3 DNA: TGTGCCAGCTCACCTTCGACAGGGTTCTACAATGAGCAGTTCTTC

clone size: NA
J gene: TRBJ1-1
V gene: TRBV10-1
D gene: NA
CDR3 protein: CASSESGMNTEAFF
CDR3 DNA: TGCGCCAGCAGTGAGAGTGGTATGAACACTGAAGCTTTCTTT

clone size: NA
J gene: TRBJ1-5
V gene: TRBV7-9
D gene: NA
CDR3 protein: CASSPGPGAGQPQHF
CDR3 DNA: TGTGCCAGCAGCCCGGGGCCAGGGGCAGGTCAGCCCCAGCATTTT

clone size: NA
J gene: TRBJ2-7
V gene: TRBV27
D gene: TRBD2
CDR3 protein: CASSSITSVPYEQYF
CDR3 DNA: TGTGCCAGCAGTTCGATCACTAGCGTCCCCTACGAGCAGTACTTC

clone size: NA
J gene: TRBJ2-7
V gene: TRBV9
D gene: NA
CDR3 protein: CASSVGEGNYEQYF
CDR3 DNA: TGTGCCAGCAGCGTAGGCGAGGGAAACTACGAGCAGTACTTC

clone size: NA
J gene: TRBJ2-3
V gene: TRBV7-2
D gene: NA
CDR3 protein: CASSPRTLALTDTQYF
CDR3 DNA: TGTGCCAGCAGCCCTCGGACACTCGCACTCACAGATACGCAGTATTTT

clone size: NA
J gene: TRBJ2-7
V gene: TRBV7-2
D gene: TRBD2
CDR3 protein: CASSQIAGVIEQYF
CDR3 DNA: TGTGCCAGCAGCCAAATAGCGGGAGTTATCGAGCAGTACTTC

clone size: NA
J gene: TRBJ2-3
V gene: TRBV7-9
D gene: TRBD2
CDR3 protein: CASSSLAGGSTDTQYF
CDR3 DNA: TGTGCCAGCAGCTCACTAGCGGGAGGAAGCACAGATACGCAGTATTTT